A selection of T cell receptor beta chains follows, all from one sample in a study of spatial heterogeneity in lung cancer. TCRdb reanalysed the 5' RACE reads using MiXCR and keeps one entry per CDR3 protein. The table records around 11,000 distinct CDR3 sequences, roughly 8% of them present only once. The specimen was lung tumor tissue, collected at surgery. All receptors derive from a female donor with early-stage non-small cell lung cancer. CDR3s leave out the opening cysteine and the closing phenylalanine or tryptophan. D genes are given only for firm matches.

TRBD1	TRBV25-1	TRBJ1-4	ASSWRDRGNEKLF
-	TRBV28	TRBJ2-2	ASSSQRQLNTGELF
-	TRBV4-1	TRBJ1-5	ASSQDPGNHNQPQH
-	TRBV20-1	TRBJ2-5	SGRDSQMGTQY
TRBD1	TRBV7-6	TRBJ2-1	ASSLYRGREQF
-	TRBV7-3	TRBJ2-2	ASSPTANTGELF
TRBD1	TRBV19	TRBJ1-4	ASSTGTGGNEKLF
-	TRBV3-1	TRBJ2-7	ASSQSRSEQY
TRBD1	TRBV5-5	TRBJ1-5	ASSQDRGPFSNQPQH
TRBD1	TRBV7-2	TRBJ1-5	ASSPIRQGSNQPQH
TRBD2	TRBV10-1	TRBJ2-1	ASSVPRGGAIHQDEQF
-	TRBV20-1	TRBJ2-7	SARPGTGSYEQY
TRBD1	TRBV6-5	TRBJ2-1	ATAQGSYNEQF
TRBD1	TRBV20-1	TRBJ1-1	SARDTGTGIAEAF
-	TRBV3-1	TRBJ2-7	ASSPDGSYEQY
TRBD2	TRBV7-2	TRBJ2-1	ASSLVGTSKWGGV
-	TRBV3-1	TRBJ1-1	ASSQTFGGTEAF
-	TRBV12-3/TRBV12-4	TRBJ2-5	ASVNHGGGETQY
-	TRBV20-1	TRBJ2-3	SALETRDTDTQY
-	TRBV30	TRBJ1-4	AWSVPRGDEKLF
-	TRBV5-1	TRBJ2-1	ASSPTRAPGAYNEQF
TRBD1	TRBV7-2	TRBJ2-2	ARGQGGFTGELF
TRBD2	TRBV7-2	TRBJ2-5	ASSLKRGYQETQY
TRBD2	TRBV7-2	TRBJ2-3	ASSRLALGLSTDTQY
-	TRBV6-1	TRBJ1-5	ASSDEGGQPQH
TRBD1	TRBV28	TRBJ2-3	ASSSTGVPDTQY
TRBD1	TRBV10-3	TRBJ1-2	AISGISQGAYGYT
-	TRBV9	TRBJ2-1	ASSAAVYNEQF
TRBD2	TRBV18	TRBJ2-5	ASSPLVLAGGQETQY
-	TRBV20-1	TRBJ2-5	SARPQAETQY
-	TRBV28	TRBJ2-7	ASQPGRVYEQY
-	TRBV5-1	TRBJ2-7	ASSLPSSSYEQY
-	TRBV7-6	TRBJ2-2	ASSSGVPGELF
TRBD2	TRBV6-2/TRBV6-3	TRBJ2-3	ASRLRTSGGSTDTQY
-	TRBV11-2	TRBJ1-2	ASSFAGARGYT
-	TRBV28	TRBJ2-1	ASGKRNEQF
-	TRBV5-1	TRBJ1-1	ASSLGPEAF
TRBD1	TRBV10-1	TRBJ1-2	ATSGQTSYGYT
-	TRBV3-1	TRBJ2-3	ASSQARTQY
-	TRBV9	TRBJ2-7	ASSAGNEQY
TRBD1	TRBV11-1	TRBJ1-5	ASSLPRTGGINQPQH
TRBD2	TRBV3-1	TRBJ2-3	ASSQGRGSTDTQY
-	TRBV5-1	TRBJ2-3	ASGPGTDTQY
-	TRBV3-1	TRBJ2-2	ASQDSNTGELF
-	TRBV28	TRBJ2-7	ASSFEPGASEQY
TRBD1	TRBV6-6	TRBJ2-7	ASSYSTQGAYEQY
TRBD2	TRBV3-1	TRBJ2-3	ASSHPREGPTDTQY